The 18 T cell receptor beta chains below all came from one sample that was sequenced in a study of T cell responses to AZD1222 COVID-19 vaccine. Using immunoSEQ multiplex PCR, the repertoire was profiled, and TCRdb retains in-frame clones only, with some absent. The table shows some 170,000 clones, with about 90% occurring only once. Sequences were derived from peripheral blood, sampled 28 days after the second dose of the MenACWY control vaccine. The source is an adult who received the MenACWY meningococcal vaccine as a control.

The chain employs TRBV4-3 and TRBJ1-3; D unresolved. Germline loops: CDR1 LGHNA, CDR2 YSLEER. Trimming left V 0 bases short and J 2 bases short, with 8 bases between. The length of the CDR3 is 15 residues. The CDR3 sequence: CASSQDWTAGNTIYF. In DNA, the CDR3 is TGCGCCAGCAGCCAAGATTGGACCGCTGGAAACACCATATATTTT.

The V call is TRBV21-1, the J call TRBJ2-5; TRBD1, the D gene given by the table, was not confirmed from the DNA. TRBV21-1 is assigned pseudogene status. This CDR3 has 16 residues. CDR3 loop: CAGLDLGTRQQETQYF. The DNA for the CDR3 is TGTGCGGGGTTGGATTTGGGGACACGACAACAAGAGACCCAGTACTTC.

The CDR3 bases are TGTGCCAGTAGTATAGTGGCGGGAGGATTCTACAATGAGCAGTTCTTC. Amino acid sequence: CASSIVAGGFYNEQFF. The chain has TRBV19 and TRBJ2-1, with 8 positions matching TRBD2. This CDR3 has 16 residues. Germline values: CDR1 LNHDA, CDR2 SQIVND (reference sequence). V gave up 1 base and J gave up 3 bases; unmatched junction bases: 5.

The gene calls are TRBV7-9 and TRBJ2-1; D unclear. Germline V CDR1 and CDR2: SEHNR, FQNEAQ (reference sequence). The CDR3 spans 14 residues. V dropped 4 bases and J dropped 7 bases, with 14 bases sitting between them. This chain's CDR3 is CASSSTSFFNEQFF. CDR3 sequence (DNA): TGTGCCAGCAGCTCTACAAGTTTTTTTAATGAGCAGTTCTTC.

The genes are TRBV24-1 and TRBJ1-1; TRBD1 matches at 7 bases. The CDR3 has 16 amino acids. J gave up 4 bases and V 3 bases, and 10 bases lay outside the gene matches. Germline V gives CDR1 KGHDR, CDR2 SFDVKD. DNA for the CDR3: TGTGCCACCAGTGATGGGGGAGCGGAGGGGGCCACTGAAGCTTTCTTT. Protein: CATSDGGAEGATEAFF.

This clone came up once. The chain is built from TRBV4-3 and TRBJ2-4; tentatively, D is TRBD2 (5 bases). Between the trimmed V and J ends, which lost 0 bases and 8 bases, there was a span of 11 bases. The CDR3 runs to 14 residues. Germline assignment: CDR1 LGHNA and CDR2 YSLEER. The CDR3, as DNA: TGCGCCAGCAGCCAAGATCGGACTTTGGACATTCAGTACTTC. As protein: CASSQDRTLDIQYF.

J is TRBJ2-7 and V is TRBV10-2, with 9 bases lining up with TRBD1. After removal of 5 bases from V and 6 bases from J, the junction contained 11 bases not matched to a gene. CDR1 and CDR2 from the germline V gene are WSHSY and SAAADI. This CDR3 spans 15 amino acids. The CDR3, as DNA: TGCGCCAGCAGTCGCGGACAGGGGCTTGATCGCGAGCAGTACTTC. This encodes CASSRGQGLDREQYF.

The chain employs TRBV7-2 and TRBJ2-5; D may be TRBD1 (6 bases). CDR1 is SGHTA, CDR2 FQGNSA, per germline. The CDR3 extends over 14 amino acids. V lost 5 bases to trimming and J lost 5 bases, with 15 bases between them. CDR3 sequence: CASSPGTGSETQYF. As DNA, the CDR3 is TGTGCCAGCAGCCCGGGTACAGGGAGCGAGACCCAGTACTTC.

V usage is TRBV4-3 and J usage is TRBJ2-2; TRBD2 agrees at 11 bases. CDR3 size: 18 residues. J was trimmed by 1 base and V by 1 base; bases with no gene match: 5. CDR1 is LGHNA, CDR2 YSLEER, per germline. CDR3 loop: CASSQAHGLAGNTGELFF. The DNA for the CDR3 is TGCGCCAGCAGCCAAGCCCATGGACTAGCGGGGAACACCGGGGAGCTGTTTTTT.

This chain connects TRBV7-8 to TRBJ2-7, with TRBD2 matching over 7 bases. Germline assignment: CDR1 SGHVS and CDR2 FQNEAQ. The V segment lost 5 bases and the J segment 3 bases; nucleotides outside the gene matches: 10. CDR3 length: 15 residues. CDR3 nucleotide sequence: TGTGCCAGCAGCACGCAGCGGGAAGGGAGCTACGAGCAGTACTTC. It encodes CASSTQREGSYEQYF.

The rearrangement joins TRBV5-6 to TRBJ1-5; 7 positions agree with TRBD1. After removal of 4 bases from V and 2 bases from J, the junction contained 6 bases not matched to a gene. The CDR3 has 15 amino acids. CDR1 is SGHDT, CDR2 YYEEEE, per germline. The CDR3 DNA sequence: TGTGCCAGCAGCATTAGGGGGCTGGGCAATCAGCCCCAGCATTTT. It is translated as CASSIRGLGNQPQHF.

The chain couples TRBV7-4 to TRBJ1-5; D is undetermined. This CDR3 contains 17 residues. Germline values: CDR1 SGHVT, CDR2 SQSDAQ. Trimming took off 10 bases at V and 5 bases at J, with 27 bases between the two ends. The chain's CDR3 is CATPRLEGHPGHQPQHF. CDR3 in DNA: TGTGCCACCCCTCGTTTAGAGGGTCACCCTGGCCATCAGCCCCAGCATTTT.

CDR3 in amino acids: CASGGRDIQYF. CDR3 coding DNA: TGTGCCAGCGGCGGGAGAGACATTCAGTACTTC. This rearrangement joins TRBV11-2 to TRBJ2-4, with 7 bases matching TRBD2. The CDR3 is 11 residues long. The V and J ends lost 8 bases and 8 bases, in that order; junction bases with no gene match: 3. Germline lookup yields CDR1 SGHAT and CDR2 FQNNGV.

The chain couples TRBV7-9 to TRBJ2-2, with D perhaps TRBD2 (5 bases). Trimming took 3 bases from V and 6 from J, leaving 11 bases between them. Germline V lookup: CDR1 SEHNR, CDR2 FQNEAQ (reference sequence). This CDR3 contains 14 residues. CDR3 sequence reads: CASSLRETAGELFF. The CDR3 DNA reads TGTGCCAGCAGCTTGAGGGAAACCGCCGGGGAGCTGTTTTTT. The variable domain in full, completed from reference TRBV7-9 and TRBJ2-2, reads DTGVSQNPRHKITKRGQNVTFRCDPISEHNRLYWYRQTLGQGPEFLTYFQNEAQLEKSRLLSDRFSAERPKGSFSTLEIQRTEQGDSAMYLCASSLRETAGELFFGEGSRLTVL.

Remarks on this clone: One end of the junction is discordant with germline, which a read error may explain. CDR3 DNA: TGCAGCGTTGAAAGTAGAGGACAGGGGTTCGTTCAAAAGGATTTT. Translating gives CSVESRGQGFVQKDF. The chain uses TRBV29-1 and TRBJ2-3; 9 bases map to TRBD1. The CDR3 is 15 residues long. Germline V gene data show CDR1 as SQVTM and CDR2 as ANQGSEA.

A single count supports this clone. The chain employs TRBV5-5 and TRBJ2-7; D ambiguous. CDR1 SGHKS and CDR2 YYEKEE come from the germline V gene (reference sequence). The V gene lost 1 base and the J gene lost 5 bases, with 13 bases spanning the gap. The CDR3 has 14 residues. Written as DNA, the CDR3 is TGTGCCAGCAGCTTGTGGGATTTTCGCGACGAGCAGTACTTC. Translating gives CASSLWDFRDEQYF.

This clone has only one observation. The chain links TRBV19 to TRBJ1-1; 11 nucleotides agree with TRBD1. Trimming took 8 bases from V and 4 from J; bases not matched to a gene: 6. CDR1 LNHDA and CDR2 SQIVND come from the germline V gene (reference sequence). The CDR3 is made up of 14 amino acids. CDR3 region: CASETGTGGTEAFF. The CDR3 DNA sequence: TGTGCCAGTGAAACCGGGACAGGGGGCACTGAAGCTTTCTTT.

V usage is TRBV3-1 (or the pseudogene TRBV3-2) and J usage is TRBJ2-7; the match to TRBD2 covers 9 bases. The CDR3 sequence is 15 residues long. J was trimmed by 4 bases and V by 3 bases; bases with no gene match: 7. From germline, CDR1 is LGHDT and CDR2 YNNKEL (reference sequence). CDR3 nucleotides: TGTGCCAGCAGCCAGGGACGGCTAGCGGGGTACGAGCAGTACTTC. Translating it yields CASSQGRLAGYEQYF.